A single sample is the source of the 25 T cell receptor beta chains below, sequenced in a study of blood T cell repertoires in COVID-19. Profiled with immunoSEQ multiplex PCR; TCRdb holds only in-frame clones, not every one. The sample holds 400,000 or so clones, about 90% seen once. Material: PBMCs or T cells enriched from blood (not recorded which). These TCRs come from a man aged 18 to 29 who had recovered from COVID-19.

This chain uses TRBV7-3 with TRBJ2-1; tentatively, D is TRBD2 (6 bases). The V and J ends lost 5 bases and 4 bases respectively, with 15 bases between them. Germline CDR1 reads SGHTA; CDR2 reads FQGTGA. The CDR3 spans 15 residues. The CDR3 protein is CASSRGTALYNEQFF. DNA for the CDR3: TGTGCCAGCAGCCGCGGGACGGCGCTTTACAATGAGCAGTTCTTC.

The chain has TRBV18 and TRBJ2-1, with 8 bases that match TRBD2. With V trimmed by 3 bases and J by 0 bases, 10 bases remained unmatched. CDR1 KGHSH and CDR2 LQKENI come from the germline V gene. CDR3 length: 18 residues. CDR3 sequence (DNA): TGTGCCAGCTCACCCGGTCGGGGCGGGAGGAGCTCCTACAATGAGCAGTTCTTC. Translation gives CASSPGRGGRSSYNEQFF.

J is TRBJ2-5 and V is TRBV5-1, with 9 bases that match TRBD2. CDR1 is SGHRS and CDR2 is YFSETQ in the germline V gene. The CDR3 consists of 16 residues. Trimming at V came to 0 bases and at J to 5 bases, leaving 8 bases not matched to a gene. CDR3 sequence: CASSLGSSGRKETQYF. CDR3 nucleotide sequence: TGCGCCAGCAGCTTGGGATCAAGCGGGAGGAAGGAGACCCAGTACTTC. Drawing the rest from reference TRBV5-1 and TRBJ2-5, the complete variable domain is KAGVTQTPRYLIKTRGQQVTLSCSPISGHRSVSWYQQTPGQGLQFLFEYFSETQRNKGNFPGRFSGRQFSNSRSEMNVSTLELGDSALYLCASSLGSSGRKETQYFGPGTRLLVL.

J is TRBJ2-5 and V is TRBV5-4, with TRBD1 matching 7 bases. This CDR3 is built from 15 residues. The junction had 11 bases not matched to a gene; V was cut back by 4 bases and J by 5 bases. Germline V gene data show CDR1 as SGHNT and CDR2 as YYREEE (reference sequence). In nucleotides, the CDR3 is TGTGCCAGCAGCCGAGGACAGGCAGCAGTTGAGACCCAGTACTTC. Translated: CASSRGQAAVETQYF.

J is TRBJ1-5 and V is TRBV19; unclear D gene. Trimming took off 3 bases at V and 10 bases at J, with 7 bases between the two ends. The germline V gene has CDR1 LNHDA and CDR2 SQIVND (reference sequence). The CDR3 length is 11 residues. CDR3 protein: CASSIAGPQHF. CDR3 DNA sequence: TGTGCCAGTAGTATTGCAGGTCCCCAGCATTTT.

This clone was observed once. The rearrangement joins TRBV6-5 to TRBJ1-6; D remains ambiguous. In germline, CDR1 is MNHEY, CDR2 SVGAGI. CDR3 length equals 15 residues. Trimming stripped 4 bases from V and 7 bases from J, with 14 bases between. The DNA of the CDR3 is TGTGCCAGCAGTTCTTTCAGCGGTATCAATTCACCCCTCCACTTT. The encoded protein is CASSSFSGINSPLHF.

The chain recombines TRBV28 with TRBJ2-7, with 7 bases identical to TRBD2. CDR1 and CDR2 (germline): MDHEN, SYDVKM. V lost 10 bases and J lost 5; bases outside the gene matches: 14. The CDR3 has 14 amino acids. The CDR3 is CATVTSSFLNEQYF. The CDR3 bases are TGTGCCACCGTGACTAGCTCGTTTCTCAACGAGCAGTACTTC.

This clone was counted once. V is TRBV5-4 and J is TRBJ1-2; 9 bases line up with TRBD1. This CDR3 region has 13 residues. Losses at the gene ends were 5 bases for V and 4 bases for J; bases not matched to a gene: 3. Looked up from germline, CDR1 is SGHNT and CDR2 is YYREEE (reference sequence). The CDR3 reads CASRGTGSYGYTF. CDR3 nucleotide sequence: TGTGCCAGCAGGGGGACAGGGAGCTATGGCTACACCTTC.

This chain uses TRBV2 with TRBJ2-1; TRBD2 might be the D (6 bases). The CDR3 contains 14 residues. The V end lost 3 bases, the J end lost 6 bases, and 12 bases lay between the germline ends. Germline V gene sequence: CDR1 SNHLY, CDR2 FYNNEI. The chain's CDR3 is CASSEKTRFNEQFF. CDR3 DNA sequence: TGTGCCAGCAGTGAGAAGACTAGATTCAATGAGCAGTTCTTC.

The chain joins TRBV5-1 to TRBJ1-4, with 8 bases fitting TRBD1. The V segment lost 4 bases and the J segment 8 bases; nucleotides outside the gene matches: 10. The CDR3 runs to 15 residues. CDR1 and CDR2 from the germline V gene are SGHRS and YFSETQ. CDR3 coding DNA: TGCGCCAGCAGCGTTCAAGGACAGGGAACAGAAAAACTGTTTTTT. Encoded protein: CASSVQGQGTEKLFF.

The chain uses TRBV6-5 and TRBJ1-1; TRBD1 is a possible D gene (6 bases). Trimming removed 2 bases from V and 2 bases from J, with 12 bases in between. From germline, CDR1 is MNHEY and CDR2 SVGAGI. The CDR3 covers 15 residues. This CDR3 reads CASSYPQGRNTEAFF. The CDR3 nucleotides are TGTGCCAGCAGTTACCCCCAGGGGAGAAACACTGAAGCTTTCTTT.

V and J are TRBV7-2 and TRBJ2-1; D remains unclear. The CDR3 totals 15 residues. Germline lookup yields CDR1 SGHTA and CDR2 FQGNSA. V lost 4 bases to trimming and J lost 0 bases, with 10 bases between them. The CDR3 here is CASSSPTHSYNEQFF. The CDR3 DNA reads TGTGCCAGCAGCTCCCCGACTCACTCCTACAATGAGCAGTTCTTC.

J is TRBJ2-7 and V is TRBV10-3, with D perhaps given as TRBD1 or TRBD2 (7 bases each). Germline assignment: CDR1 ENHRY and CDR2 SYGVKD. This CDR3 is 14 amino acids long. With 10 bases removed from V and 4 bases from J, the gap between germline ends came to 20 bases. The CDR3 DNA reads as TGTGCCACCAGGGGGGGAGGAAATGGGTACGAGCAGTACTTC. This sequence encodes CATRGGGNGYEQYF.

This chain joins TRBV18 and TRBJ2-7, with D possibly matching TRBD2 (7 bases). This CDR3 contains 14 residues. The V end lost 6 bases, the J end lost 3 bases, and 15 bases lay between the germline ends. CDR1 and CDR2 from the germline V gene are KGHSH and LQKENI. Here the CDR3 DNA reads TGTGCCAGCTCGAGGGGGGGACAAAACTACGAGCAGTACTTC. Protein: CASSRGGQNYEQYF.

The V gene is TRBV25-1, the J gene TRBJ2-3; the match to TRBD2 covers 9 bases. There are 15 residues in the CDR3. J gave up 5 bases and V 4 bases, and 7 bases lay outside the gene matches. Germline CDR1 is MGHDK and CDR2 is SYGVNS. CDR3 region: CASSGVAGEIDTQYF. Here the CDR3 DNA reads TGTGCCAGCAGTGGGGTAGCGGGAGAAATAGATACGCAGTATTTT.

The J gene is TRBJ2-1, the V gene TRBV7-9; 8 bases line up with TRBD2. Unmatched junction bases numbered 10, after V lost 5 bases and J lost 7 bases. This CDR3 region has 15 residues. Per germline, CDR1 SEHNR and CDR2 FQNEAQ (reference sequence). CDR3 amino acids: CASSPTEREKNEQFF. In DNA form, the CDR3 reads TGTGCCAGCAGCCCGACGGAGCGGGAGAAAAATGAGCAGTTCTTC. Supplemented by reference TRBV7-9 and TRBJ2-1, the full variable domain reads DTGVSQNPRHKITKRGQNVTFRCDPISEHNRLYWYRQTLGQGPEFLTYFQNEAQLEKSRLLSDRFSAERPKGSFSTLEIQRTEQGDSAMYLCASSPTEREKNEQFFGPGTRLTVL.

For this clone: The germline gene is not matched at one end of the junction; a read error may be the cause. The CDR3 spells CASSLAVGSHEQYF. The CDR3 DNA is TGTGCCAGCAGCTTGGCCGTGGGCTCCCACGAGCAGTACTTC. This chain uses TRBV5-4 with TRBJ2-7, with no clear D. Germline V gene lookup returns CDR1 SGHNT and CDR2 YYREEE (reference sequence). This CDR3 comprises 14 residues. Together with reference TRBV5-4 and TRBJ2-7, the CDR3 gives the full variable domain: ETGVTQSPTHLIKTRGQQVTLRCSSQSGHNTVSWYQQALGQGPQFIFQYYREEENGRGNFPPRFSGLQFPNYSSELNVNALELDDSALYLCASSLAVGSHEQYFGPGTRLTVT.

J is TRBJ2-7 and V is TRBV5-1; D is possibly TRBD2 (7 bases). The germline CDR1 and CDR2 sequences are SGHRS and YFSETQ. Trimming left V 3 bases short and J 1 base short, with 14 bases between. This CDR3 is 15 amino acids long. CDR3 bases: TGCGCCAGCAGCTCAGTAGGGGGGGCTTCCTACGAGCAGTACTTC. It codes for CASSSVGGASYEQYF.

The chain employs TRBV12-5 and TRBJ1-4; 8 bases agree with TRBD1. Germline V gives CDR1 LGHNT, CDR2 FRNRAP. CDR3 length: 18 residues. With 6 bases clipped from V and 3 bases from J, the junction kept 15 bases outside the gene matches. The CDR3 sequence: CASGHRDRFYAANEKLFF. CDR3 DNA: TGTGCTAGTGGCCACCGGGACAGGTTTTACGCGGCTAATGAAAAACTGTTTTTT.

The genes are TRBV28 and TRBJ1-1; unclear D gene. This CDR3 has 14 amino acids. V was cut by 5 bases and J by 3 bases, with 13 bases left in between. Germline V gene sequence: CDR1 MDHEN, CDR2 SYDVKM. CDR3 nucleotide sequence: TGTGCCAGCAGTCGGCCGACTTGGGACACTGAAGCTTTCTTT. Protein sequence: CASSRPTWDTEAFF.

The genes are TRBV5-5 and TRBJ1-2, with D hard to call. The CDR3 has 17 residues. V was shortened by 1 base and J by 2 bases, with 18 bases between the two germline ends. Germline CDR1 is SGHKS and CDR2 is YYEKEE (reference sequence). CDR3 DNA sequence: TGTGCCAGCAGCTTGTCACCCCGGGTAGCAGAAAACTATGGCTACACCTTC. It is translated as CASSLSPRVAENYGYTF.

This chain links TRBV11-2 with TRBJ1-1; D call uncertain. Germline CDR1 SGHAT, CDR2 FQNNGV. The CDR3 runs 14 residues. V lost 7 bases to trimming and J lost 2 bases, with 14 bases between them. The CDR3 spells CASTLRVSNTEAFF. CDR3 bases: TGTGCCAGCACCCTGAGGGTCAGCAACACTGAAGCTTTCTTT.

This rearrangement joins TRBV5-1 to TRBJ1-6; D perhaps matches TRBD1 (5 bases). V gave up 1 base and J gave up 18 bases, with 23 bases separating them. Per germline, CDR1 SGHRS and CDR2 YFSETQ. The CDR3 runs 15 residues. CDR3: CASSLLPPERGNSHF. The CDR3 DNA reads as TGCGCCAGCAGCTTGTTGCCCCCCGAACGGGGGAATAGCCACTTT.

DNA of the CDR3: TGTGCCAGCAGCCTCCGGGACAATCAAGAGACCCAGTACTTC. Amino acids: CASSLRDNQETQYF. The genes are TRBV3-1 (or the pseudogene TRBV3-2) and TRBJ2-5, with D tentatively TRBD1 (6 bases). Trimming took 4 bases from V and 2 from J, leaving 11 bases between them. The CDR3 covers 14 residues. The germline gives CDR1 LGHDT, CDR2 YNNKEL (reference sequence).

This clone was seen a handful of times. The rearrangement uses TRBV11-1 and TRBJ2-2; a weak D match, TRBD2 (6 bases). This CDR3 contains 12 residues. With 5 bases removed from V and 5 bases from J, the gap between germline ends came to 6 bases. Germline lookup yields CDR1 SGHAT and CDR2 FQDESV (reference sequence). The CDR3 bases are TGTGCCAGCAGCCGGGAGACCGGGGAGCTGTTTTTT. Encoded protein: CASSRETGELFF.